This record concerns one T cell receptor beta chain sequence. The antigen is unknown. CDR3 length: 16 amino acids. Trimming stripped 0 bases from V and 7 bases from J, with 15 bases between. CDR1 is LGHNA, CDR2 YSLEER, per germline. These data originate in a study of beta chain features in type 1 diabetes. Overall study findings and caveats: TCRB CDR3s were moderately but significantly shorter in Type 1 diabetes patients in all four CD4+ subsets.

All of the isolated RNA was reverse transcribed, so expressed TCRB transcripts were sequenced. Here immunoSEQ multiplex PCR was the method, and the copy in TCRdb shows in-frame clones only, minus some. Among about 400,000 clones listed, approximately 12% were seen once. J is TRBJ1-4 and V is TRBV4-3; D is undetermined. The TCR sequence derives from a man between 18 and 29 years old in good health. The specimen was naive CD4+ T cells from blood. CDR3 in DNA: TGCGCCAGCAGCCAAGATTCCCGGGATCGGGCTGAAAAACTGTTTTTT. This sequence encodes CASSQDSRDRAEKLFF.